Listed below are T cell receptor beta chains from one sample, sequenced in a study of shared clonotypes between healthy human individuals. Assay used: immunoSEQ multiplex PCR; TCRdb lists only in-frame clones, some missing. The top ten clones hold 0.35% to 0.45% of a sample with a few million clones, just over 90% of them seen once. Material for sequencing was naive CD4+ T cells from PBMCs. The origin of the receptors is a man younger than 30 in good health. Some clones in this sample may be carry-over from other donors' samples. CDR3s include the opening cysteine and the closing phenylalanine or tryptophan. Each record gives: J gene, V gene, clone size, D gene, CDR3 protein, CDR3 DNA. The D gene is left open where the match is weak. Size is omitted from some rows. Given values are once, few, many or a class for expanded clones.

j_gene: TRBJ2-3
v_gene: TRBV28
abundance: .
d_gene: .
CDR3aa: CASHPPHRGASTDTQYF
CDR3nt: TGTGCCAGCCACCCCCCCCACCGAGGGGCTAGCACAGATACGCAGTATTTT

j_gene: TRBJ1-2
v_gene: TRBV28
abundance: .
d_gene: .
CDR3aa: CASSSRTAYGYTF
CDR3nt: TGTGCCAGCAGTTCGAGGACGGCCTATGGCTACACCTTC

j_gene: TRBJ2-7
v_gene: TRBV20-1
abundance: .
d_gene: .
CDR3aa: CSAPAYSEQYF
CDR3nt: TGCAGTGCTCCCGCGTACTCCGAGCAGTACTTC

j_gene: TRBJ2-7
v_gene: TRBV18
abundance: .
d_gene: TRBD2
CDR3aa: CASRGASGSYEQYF
CDR3nt: TGTGCCAGCCGCGGGGCTAGCGGAAGCTACGAGCAGTACTTC

j_gene: TRBJ2-3
v_gene: TRBV9
abundance: .
d_gene: TRBD2
CDR3aa: CASSAQLGTSGRTDTQYF
CDR3nt: TGTGCCAGCAGCGCGCAACTTGGGACTAGCGGTCGCACAGATACGCAGTATTTT

j_gene: TRBJ2-7
v_gene: TRBV5-1
abundance: .
d_gene: TRBD2
CDR3aa: CASSLVVAGAEEQYF
CDR3nt: TGCGCCAGCAGCTTGGTAGTAGCGGGAGCCGAGGAGCAGTACTTC

j_gene: TRBJ1-1
v_gene: TRBV6-4
abundance: .
d_gene: TRBD1
CDR3aa: CASSRTGINTEAFF
CDR3nt: TGTGCCAGCTCCCGGACAGGGATAAACACTGAAGCTTTCTTT

j_gene: TRBJ2-7
v_gene: TRBV5-1
abundance: .
d_gene: .
CDR3aa: CASSPGTSAKSEQYF
CDR3nt: TGCGCCAGCAGTCCGGGGACGAGTGCGAAGAGCGAGCAGTACTTC

j_gene: TRBJ2-5
v_gene: TRBV5-6
abundance: .
d_gene: .
CDR3aa: CASSLRGARGTQYF
CDR3nt: TGTGCCAGCAGCTTGCGGGGGGCCCGGGGGACCCAGTACTTC

j_gene: TRBJ1-1
v_gene: TRBV30
abundance: .
d_gene: .
CDR3aa: CALGGRRGSRGGNTEAFF
CDR3nt: TGTGCCTTGGGGGGGAGGCGCGGATCTAGAGGTGGGAACACTGAAGCTTTCTTT

j_gene: TRBJ2-5
v_gene: TRBV19
abundance: .
d_gene: TRBD2
CDR3aa: CASSDGGLGETQYF
CDR3nt: TGTGCCAGTAGCGATGGGGGACTAGGGGAGACCCAGTACTTC

j_gene: TRBJ1-2
v_gene: TRBV6-5
abundance: .
d_gene: .
CDR3aa: CASSYLGGYTF
CDR3nt: TGTGCCAGCAGTTATTTGGGCGGCTACACCTTC

j_gene: TRBJ2-7
v_gene: TRBV6-6
abundance: .
d_gene: .
CDR3aa: CASSQHAVTYEQYF
CDR3nt: TGTGCCAGCAGTCAACACGCCGTTACCTACGAGCAGTACTTC

j_gene: TRBJ2-7
v_gene: TRBV11-2
abundance: .
d_gene: TRBD1
CDR3aa: CASSSHRGSYEQYF
CDR3nt: TGTGCCAGCAGCAGCCACAGGGGTTCCTACGAGCAGTACTTC

j_gene: TRBJ1-2
v_gene: TRBV28
abundance: .
d_gene: TRBD1
CDR3aa: CASSAGGGYGYTF
CDR3nt: TGTGCCAGCAGCGCAGGGGGCGGTTATGGCTACACCTTC

j_gene: TRBJ1-1
v_gene: TRBV18
abundance: .
d_gene: TRBD1
CDR3aa: CASSLQGAEAFF
CDR3nt: TGTGCCAGCTCACTACAGGGGGCTGAAGCTTTCTTT

j_gene: TRBJ1-1
v_gene: TRBV6-1
abundance: .
d_gene: TRBD1
CDR3aa: CASSPGTGWGTEAFF
CDR3nt: TGTGCCAGCAGTCCCGGGACAGGGTGGGGCACTGAAGCTTTCTTT

j_gene: TRBJ1-2
v_gene: TRBV2
abundance: once
d_gene: .
CDR3aa: CASSEAAPVFYGYTF
CDR3nt: TGTGCCAGCAGTGAAGCGGCCCCAGTATTCTATGGCTACACCTTC

j_gene: TRBJ2-7
v_gene: TRBV11-3
abundance: .
d_gene: TRBD2
CDR3aa: CASSLGGISNEQYF
CDR3nt: TGTGCCAGCAGCTTGGGGGGGATCAGTAACGAGCAGTACTTC

j_gene: TRBJ1-5
v_gene: TRBV19
abundance: .
d_gene: TRBD1
CDR3aa: CASSDPGTGRNQPQHF
CDR3nt: TGTGCCAGTAGTGACCCCGGGACAGGGCGCAATCAGCCCCAGCATTTT

j_gene: TRBJ2-2
v_gene: TRBV6-5
abundance: .
d_gene: .
CDR3aa: CASSYSVVGTGELFF
CDR3nt: TGTGCCAGCAGTTACTCCGTGGTGGGGACCGGGGAGCTGTTTTTT

j_gene: TRBJ1-4
v_gene: TRBV6-6
abundance: once
d_gene: .
CDR3aa: CASSYESNEKLFF
CDR3nt: TGTGCCAGCAGTTACGAATCTAATGAAAAACTGTTTTTT

j_gene: TRBJ1-3
v_gene: TRBV15
abundance: .
d_gene: .
CDR3aa: CATSRALNLAGNTIYF
CDR3nt: TGTGCCACCAGCAGAGCATTGAATTTGGCTGGAAACACCATATATTTT

j_gene: TRBJ2-7
v_gene: TRBV5-5
abundance: .
d_gene: TRBD1
CDR3aa: CASSPNRGFVSYEQYF
CDR3nt: TGTGCCAGCAGCCCGAACAGGGGGTTTGTGTCCTACGAGCAGTACTTC

j_gene: TRBJ2-3
v_gene: TRBV20-1
abundance: once
d_gene: .
CDR3aa: CSASFGTQYF
CDR3nt: TGCAGTGCCTCGTTTGGAACGCAGTATTTT

j_gene: TRBJ1-1
v_gene: TRBV10-3
abundance: .
d_gene: TRBD1
CDR3aa: CAIRRGQLLMNTEAFF
CDR3nt: TGTGCCATCAGACGGGGACAGCTACTCATGAACACTGAAGCTTTCTTT

j_gene: TRBJ1-5
v_gene: TRBV28
abundance: few
d_gene: .
CDR3aa: CASRKDSGNQPQHF
CDR3nt: TGTGCCAGCAGAAAGGACAGCGGCAATCAGCCCCAGCATTTT

j_gene: TRBJ1-1
v_gene: TRBV28
abundance: .
d_gene: .
CDR3aa: CATLGGPPYTEAFF
CDR3nt: TGTGCCACCCTGGGGGGGCCGCCCTACACTGAAGCTTTCTTT

j_gene: TRBJ2-6
v_gene: TRBV5-1
abundance: .
d_gene: .
CDR3aa: CASSLESGANVLTF
CDR3nt: TGCGCCAGCAGCCTGGAGAGTGGGGCCAACGTCCTGACTTTC

j_gene: TRBJ1-4
v_gene: TRBV30
abundance: once
d_gene: .
CDR3aa: CAWRAEGRGSLFF
CDR3nt: TGTGCCTGGAGGGCCGAGGGGAGGGGCAGTCTGTTTTTT

j_gene: TRBJ1-2
v_gene: TRBV6-5
abundance: few
d_gene: .
CDR3aa: CASSYGWGYTF
CDR3nt: TGTGCCAGCAGCTACGGCTGGGGCTACACCTTC

j_gene: TRBJ1-1
v_gene: TRBV6-5
abundance: .
d_gene: .
CDR3aa: CASSYAGEAFF
CDR3nt: TGTGCCAGCAGTTACGCGGGTGAAGCTTTCTTT

j_gene: TRBJ2-3
v_gene: TRBV7-3
abundance: .
d_gene: TRBD2
CDR3aa: CASSPLTSGSAWDTQYF
CDR3nt: TGTGCCAGCAGCCCTCTGACTAGCGGGAGCGCGTGGGATACGCAGTATTTT

j_gene: TRBJ1-1
v_gene: TRBV4-1
abundance: .
d_gene: .
CDR3aa: CASSPQGEYTEAFF
CDR3nt: TGCGCCAGCAGCCCCCAGGGAGAATACACTGAAGCTTTCTTT

j_gene: TRBJ2-7
v_gene: TRBV10-3
abundance: .
d_gene: TRBD1
CDR3aa: CAIREQGAIYEQYF
CDR3nt: TGTGCCATCAGGGAGCAGGGGGCCATCTACGAGCAGTACTTC

j_gene: TRBJ1-5
v_gene: TRBV7-2
abundance: .
d_gene: .
CDR3aa: CASSPKGGLASNQPQHF
CDR3nt: TGTGCCAGCAGCCCTAAGGGGGGGTTGGCCAGCAATCAGCCCCAGCATTTT

j_gene: TRBJ1-3
v_gene: TRBV6-5
abundance: .
d_gene: .
CDR3aa: CASSYSTAANTIYF
CDR3nt: TGTGCCAGCAGTTACTCGACCGCCGCCAACACCATATATTTT

j_gene: TRBJ2-2
v_gene: TRBV28
abundance: .
d_gene: .
CDR3aa: CASSARARAGELFF
CDR3nt: TGTGCCAGCAGTGCCCGGGCCCGAGCCGGGGAGCTGTTTTTT

j_gene: TRBJ2-6
v_gene: TRBV6-5
abundance: .
d_gene: .
CDR3aa: CASSFGPPRGANVLTF
CDR3nt: TGTGCCAGCAGTTTCGGACCTCCGAGGGGGGCCAACGTCCTGACTTTC

j_gene: TRBJ1-2
v_gene: TRBV5-4
abundance: .
d_gene: .
CDR3aa: CASSSIAEGGYGYTF
CDR3nt: TGTGCCAGCAGCTCAATCGCGGAAGGGGGCTATGGCTACACCTTC

j_gene: TRBJ2-1
v_gene: TRBV6-5
abundance: .
d_gene: TRBD1
CDR3aa: CASSYRTGTNEQFF
CDR3nt: TGTGCCAGCAGTTACCGGACAGGGACCAATGAGCAGTTCTTC

j_gene: TRBJ1-5
v_gene: TRBV6-5
abundance: .
d_gene: TRBD1
CDR3aa: CASKDRFSNQPQHF
CDR3nt: TGTGCCAGCAAGGACAGGTTCAGCAATCAGCCCCAGCATTTT

j_gene: TRBJ2-7
v_gene: TRBV6-6
abundance: .
d_gene: .
CDR3aa: CASSPQGAVNEQYF
CDR3nt: TGTGCCAGCAGTCCACAGGGAGCGGTCAACGAGCAGTACTTC

j_gene: TRBJ1-2
v_gene: TRBV19
abundance: .
d_gene: .
CDR3aa: CASSIEEAHTF
CDR3nt: TGTGCCAGTAGTATAGAAGAAGCCCACACCTTC

j_gene: TRBJ1-5
v_gene: TRBV11-2
abundance: .
d_gene: TRBD1
CDR3aa: CASSPGQGNNQPQHF
CDR3nt: TGTGCCAGCAGCCCGGGACAGGGAAACAATCAGCCCCAGCATTTT

j_gene: TRBJ2-3
v_gene: TRBV5-1
abundance: .
d_gene: TRBD1
CDR3aa: CASNRQGASTDTQYF
CDR3nt: TGCGCCAGCAACCGACAGGGGGCTAGCACAGATACGCAGTATTTT

j_gene: TRBJ2-1
v_gene: TRBV29-1
abundance: .
d_gene: .
CDR3aa: CSEGNEQFF
CDR3nt: TGCAGCGAAGGCAATGAGCAGTTCTTC

j_gene: TRBJ1-5
v_gene: TRBV28
abundance: .
d_gene: .
CDR3aa: CASSENRVGQPQHF
CDR3nt: TGTGCCAGCAGCGAGAACAGGGTGGGGCAGCCCCAGCATTTT

j_gene: TRBJ1-2
v_gene: TRBV28
abundance: .
d_gene: .
CDR3aa: CASSFQFGVTLRDGYTF
CDR3nt: TGTGCCAGCAGTTTTCAGTTTGGTGTGACACTGCGGGATGGCTACACCTTC

j_gene: TRBJ2-3
v_gene: TRBV5-1
abundance: .
d_gene: .
CDR3aa: CASAPRVADTQYF
CDR3nt: TGCGCCAGCGCGCCCAGGGTAGCAGATACGCAGTATTTT

j_gene: TRBJ2-3
v_gene: TRBV6-1
abundance: once
d_gene: .
CDR3aa: CASSEFQRRDTQYF
CDR3nt: TGTGCCAGCAGTGAGTTCCAGCGGCGGGATACGCAGTATTTT

j_gene: TRBJ2-1
v_gene: TRBV15
abundance: .
d_gene: TRBD2
CDR3aa: CATSRGLAGNEQFF
CDR3nt: TGTGCCACCAGCAGAGGACTAGCAGGCAATGAGCAGTTCTTC

j_gene: TRBJ1-2
v_gene: TRBV9
abundance: .
d_gene: TRBD1
CDR3aa: CASSEDRDRRPYGYTF
CDR3nt: TGTGCCAGCAGCGAAGACCGGGACAGGAGACCCTATGGCTACACCTTC

j_gene: TRBJ2-7
v_gene: TRBV9
abundance: .
d_gene: .
CDR3aa: CASSVAPAGAYEQYF
CDR3nt: TGTGCCAGCAGCGTAGCACCGGCAGGAGCTTACGAGCAGTACTTC

j_gene: TRBJ2-1
v_gene: TRBV30
abundance: .
d_gene: .
CDR3aa: CAWTIGGSYNEQFF
CDR3nt: TGTGCCTGGACAATCGGGGGATCCTACAATGAGCAGTTCTTC

j_gene: TRBJ2-1
v_gene: TRBV19
abundance: .
d_gene: .
CDR3aa: CASSIVRDQGGEQFF
CDR3nt: TGTGCCAGTAGTATAGTCCGGGATCAAGGAGGTGAGCAGTTCTTC

j_gene: TRBJ2-7
v_gene: TRBV4-2
abundance: .
d_gene: TRBD1
CDR3aa: CASSPIQGLYEQYF
CDR3nt: TGTGCCAGCAGCCCGATACAGGGGTTGTACGAGCAGTACTTC

j_gene: TRBJ2-7
v_gene: TRBV7-9
abundance: once
d_gene: .
CDR3aa: CASSLSQNLGYEQYF
CDR3nt: TGTGCCAGCAGCTTATCTCAAAATCTGGGCTACGAGCAGTACTTC